This T cell receptor (gamma chain) was sequenced for a study of intestinal T cells in coeliac disease (dated by TCRdb to between 2020 and 2021). Background for the entire study: Coeliac patients were found to be much younger than controls, with mean ages of about 15 versus 50 years recorded in the TRG cohort. Duodenal biopsies from ten or so coeliac disease patients and ten or so non-coeliac controls were included in the TCR-delta (TRD) cohort. A second, larger TCR-gamma (TRG) cohort comprised duodenal biopsies from 33 coeliac disease patients and 20 to 25 non-coeliac controls. Broad study findings and their caveats: Of some 54 biopsies, about 50 (approximately 94%) were correctly classified by TRG clustering, and a leave-one-out accuracy of approximately 87% was reported. A significant age difference was observed between coeliac and control groups, although significant classification was not yielded by an age-split analysis. FFPE-derived DNA was found to be relatively degraded, and loss of a proportion of TCR sequences in each sample was likely caused by this degradation. Repeated CDR3 amino acid sequences could not be distinguished from PCR duplicates in the analysis. TRD kmer-based clustering correctly classified all 20 or so biopsies in training, with a reported leave-one-out accuracy of about 91%.

In regard to this clone: The antigen it binds to is not known. One base away there is no much larger clone; base qualities are not given.

The library came from multiplex PCR. Sequencing relied on an Ion Torrent PGM. TRG repertoires were amplified from around 180 ng of biopsy DNA with the LymphoTrack kit, in which Illumina adapters are carried by the primers. TRG amplicons were purified using AMPure XP beads, were quantified on a 2100 Bioanalyzer, and were pooled equimolarly. TRG libraries were sequenced on an Ion PGM instrument. The source study handled its data this way. FastX discarded any read in which over 10% of nucleotides had a quality score below the third quartile for that patient. Alignment of reads was performed with IMGT/HighV-QUEST so that V, D and J genes were assigned, CDR3 regions were identified and functionality was assessed. After the sequences were translated into amino acids, every sequence predicted to be non-functional was thrown out. CDR3s were split into kmers, with and without positional annotation; kmer frequencies underwent PCA, and samples were clustered using all 1023 combinations of PCs 1-10. Classification was validated by leave-one-out cross-validation, re-optimising parameters on the remaining samples each time. Shannon diversity was calculated with the vegan R package from repeated random subsamples, each the size of the lowest read count. Public reads were reanalyzed in TCRdb with CATT, and rows carrying the same DNA were merged afterwards. These V and J calls rely on TCRdb rather than the paper's analysis. The sample has several hundred gamma-chain clones on record, 52% of them singletons. Roughly 18% of the sample lies in the top ten.

For each case, genomic DNA was extracted from ten 5-um FFPE scrolls with the QIAamp DNA FFPE tissue kit. To test whether coeliac disease could be classified from the TCR repertoire, the study used duodenal biopsies that were formalin-fixed paraffin-embedded, fully anonymised, and surplus to diagnostic needs. The CDR3, cysteine through phenylalanine, is 15 amino acids long. Kept here is only the CDR3 DNA, which spans 45 bases and is read in frame from base 1. Compared with germline, V lacks 8 bases and J lacks 0 bases; bases without a gene match: 7. Material: a duodenal biopsy. The chain links TRGV10 with TRGJP1. TRGV10 is designated an ORF whose function remains uncertain. This TCR was sampled from a human donor with celiac disease. CDR3 reads: CAAWDCDTTGWFKIF. At the DNA level, the sequence is TGTGCTGCGTGGGATTGTGATACCACTGGTTGGTTCAAGATATTT.